The 18 T cell receptor beta chains listed next were all sequenced from one sample in a study of immune evolution from preneoplasia to lung adenocarcinoma. Clones were sequenced by immunoSEQ multiplex PCR, and TCRdb holds only the in-frame ones, with some missing. Seen here are about 5,200 clones, 60% to 80% observed once, and the top ten hold roughly 28%. The source material was FFPE normal lung tissue adjacent to the tumor. These receptor sequences come from a person between 55 and 69 years old with lung adenocarcinoma.

This chain uses TRBV28 with TRBJ1-1, with D tentatively TRBD1 (5 bases). The germline V gene encodes CDR1 MDHEN and CDR2 SYDVKM. The germline V and J ends were trimmed by 2 bases and 1 base, with 11 bases remaining between them. The CDR3 spans 15 residues. In DNA form, the CDR3 reads TGTGCCAGCAGTTTAGGGGGGAGAGGGAACACTGAAGCTTTCTTT. It yields the protein CASSLGGRGNTEAFF.

This clone was picked up one time. The V gene is TRBV18, the J gene TRBJ2-2, with D possibly being TRBD1 (6 bases). Germline lookup yields CDR1 KGHSH and CDR2 LQKENI. Trimming left V 4 bases short and J 4 bases short, with 16 bases between. This CDR3 has 16 amino acids. In nucleotides, the CDR3 is TGTGCCAGCTCACAACAACAGGGAAGGTCCACCGGGGAGCTGTTTTTT. Translating gives CASSQQQGRSTGELFF.

This clone showed up just a few times. The chain links TRBV5-4 to TRBJ1-1, with D possibly TRBD1 on 6 matching bases. Germline V gene lookup returns CDR1 SGHNT and CDR2 YYREEE (reference sequence). V was shortened by 2 bases and J by 3 bases, with 14 bases between the two germline ends. The CDR3 contains 15 residues. In nucleotides, the CDR3 is TGTGCCAGCAGCTTACAGGGCTTGGGGGACACTGAAGCTTTCTTT. This sequence encodes CASSLQGLGDTEAFF. Complete variable domain (other parts from reference TRBV5-4 and TRBJ1-1): ETGVTQSPTHLIKTRGQQVTLRCSSQSGHNTVSWYQQALGQGPQFIFQYYREEENGRGNFPPRFSGLQFPNYSSELNVNALELDDSALYLCASSLQGLGDTEAFFGQGTRLTVV.

Comment on this clone: At the DNA level, this CDR3 is encoded by other sequences in the same sample as well. The V gene is TRBV9, the J gene TRBJ2-7; TRBD1 aligns across 7 bases. The CDR3 consists of 16 residues. V lost 1 base, J lost 3 bases, and 10 bases stayed unmatched. Germline V gene data show CDR1 as SGDLS and CDR2 as YYNGEE. CDR3 region: CASSVRGQASNYEQYF. Here the CDR3 DNA reads TGTGCCAGCAGCGTACGCGGACAGGCTAGCAACTACGAGCAGTACTTC.

The table lists this clone with a count of one. The chain links TRBV6-5 to TRBJ2-7; TRBD2 might be the D (5 bases). The CDR3 consists of 14 residues. In germline, CDR1 is MNHEY, CDR2 SVGAGI. Trimming stripped 5 bases from V and 1 base from J, with 12 bases between. The CDR3 here is CASSIIAWSYEQYF. The CDR3 DNA reads TGTGCCAGCAGTATTATAGCGTGGTCCTACGAGCAGTACTTC.

CDR3 protein: CASSLVRERRETQYF. The CDR3 nucleotides are TGTGCCAGCAGTTTAGTGCGGGAAAGAAGGGAGACCCAGTACTTC. The chain joins TRBV27 to TRBJ2-5; D may be TRBD2 (6 bases). The CDR3 has 15 amino acids. Per germline, CDR1 MNHEY and CDR2 SMNVEV (reference sequence). V was cut by 2 bases and J by 5 bases, with 15 bases left in between.

The gene calls are TRBV19 and TRBJ1-2, with D possibly being TRBD1 (6 bases). Looked up from germline, CDR1 is LNHDA and CDR2 is SQIVND (reference sequence). This CDR3 is built from 16 residues. V lost 5 bases to trimming and J lost 2 bases, with 18 bases between them. CDR3 bases: TGTGCCAGTAGTCTATCGGACAGACTGACCAACTATGGCTACACCTTC. This sequence encodes CASSLSDRLTNYGYTF. The variable domain in full, completed from reference TRBV19 and TRBJ1-2, reads DGGITQSPKYLFRKEGQNVTLSCEQNLNHDAMYWYRQDPGQGLRLIYYSQIVNDFQKGDIAEGYSVSREKKESFPLTVTSAQKNPTAFYLCASSLSDRLTNYGYTFGSGTRLTVV.

This chain uses TRBV7-3 with TRBJ2-5; no definite D call. The V gene lost 5 bases and the J gene lost 7 bases, with 11 bases spanning the gap. The CDR3 totals 12 residues. Per the germline V gene, CDR1 is SGHTA and CDR2 is FQGTGA. In nucleotides, the CDR3 is TGTGCCAGCAGCGAAACAGCCGGGACCCAGTACTTC. It encodes CASSETAGTQYF.

V usage is TRBV4-2 and J usage is TRBJ2-3; D possibly corresponds to TRBD2 (6 bases). Between the trimmed V and J ends, which lost 0 bases and 2 bases, there was a span of 12 bases. The length of the CDR3 is 16 residues. The germline CDR1 and CDR2 sequences are LGHNA and YNFKEQ. The CDR3, as DNA: TGTGCCAGCAGCCAAGATAGGAGCGGGCTCACAGATACGCAGTATTTT. Its translation is CASSQDRSGLTDTQYF.

V gene TRBV4-2 combines with J gene TRBJ2-4, with TRBD2 matching 8 bases. Trimming removed 0 bases from V and 0 bases from J; junction bases left unmatched: 4. This CDR3 has 17 residues. Germline V gives CDR1 LGHNA, CDR2 YNFKEQ. CDR3 region: CASSQDMLAGAKNIQYF. CDR3 nucleotide sequence: TGTGCCAGCAGCCAAGATATGCTAGCGGGAGCCAAAAACATTCAGTACTTC.

On this clone itself: Compared with germline, one end of the junction differs, possibly owing to a read error. The V call is TRBV7-7, the J call TRBJ2-5, with 7 nucleotides matching TRBD1. The CDR3 consists of 15 residues. From germline, CDR1 is SSHAT and CDR2 FNYEAQ (reference sequence). CDR3: CASTLRLGQQETQYF. The CDR3 DNA reads as TGTGCTAGCACCCTCCGGTTGGGACAGCAAGAGACCCAGTACTTC. Filled out from reference TRBV7-7 and TRBJ2-5, the complete variable domain reads GAGVSQSPRYKVTKRGQDVTLRCDPISSHATLYWYQQALGQGPEFLTYFNYEAQPDKSGLPSDRFSAERPEGSISTLTIQRTEQRDSAMYRCASTLRLGQQETQYFGPGTRLLVL.

This sequence joins TRBV29-1 and TRBJ2-5; D possibly corresponds to TRBD1 (5 bases). The CDR3 extends over 16 amino acids. From germline, CDR1 is SQVTM and CDR2 ANQGSEA. The CDR3 bases are TGCACCACATTGGGGCGATCAGGATCAGGGCCAGAGACCCAGTACTTC. Residues: CTTLGRSGSGPETQYF.

CDR3 protein: CASSQSAWRDSSEQYF. The CDR3 region has the DNA TGCGCCAGCAGCCAATCGGCCTGGAGGGATTCGTCCGAGCAGTACTTC. The V gene is TRBV4-1, the J gene TRBJ2-7, with a weak D call TRBD2 (6 bases). V was cut by 2 bases and J by 6 bases, with 20 bases left in between. Germline V gives CDR1 MGHRA, CDR2 YSYEKL. The CDR3 totals 16 residues.

In the case of this clone: The sample contains more than one DNA sequence encoding this CDR3. This chain uses TRBV6-5 with TRBJ2-2; possible D gene TRBD1, 6 bases. V lost 2 bases and J lost 0, with 7 bases in between. The CDR3 length is 15 residues. Germline values: CDR1 MNHEY, CDR2 SVGAGI. For the CDR3, the DNA is TGTGCCAGCAGTTACGGACAGCCGAACACCGGGGAGCTGTTTTTT. It yields the protein CASSYGQPNTGELFF.

The V call is TRBV7-9, the J call TRBJ1-4; the D gene is possibly TRBD1 (6 bases). V was cut by 7 bases and J by 8 bases, with 11 bases left in between. This CDR3 has 12 residues. The germline V gene encodes CDR1 SEHNR and CDR2 FQNEAQ (reference sequence). In DNA, the CDR3 is TGTGCCAGCACCCGACAGGACGAAAAACTGTTTTTT. Protein sequence: CASTRQDEKLFF.

This clone showed up just a few times. Here the CDR3 reads CASSLRRELVPEQYF. CDR3 sequence (DNA): TGTGCCAGCAGCTTGAGGCGGGAGTTGGTCCCCGAGCAGTACTTC. This chain uses TRBV7-6 with TRBJ2-7; 7 nucleotides match TRBD2. Unmatched junction bases numbered 11, after V lost 3 bases and J lost 6 bases. There are 15 residues in the CDR3. Per germline, CDR1 SGHVS and CDR2 FNYEAQ.

CDR3 sequence reads: CASSPRGTTDTQYF. The CDR3 nucleotides are TGTGCCAGCAGCCCGCGGGGGACCACAGATACGCAGTATTTT. This chain links TRBV11-3 with TRBJ2-3, with TRBD2 matching over 7 bases. In germline, CDR1 is SGHNT, CDR2 YENEEA. The length of the CDR3 is 14 residues. J was trimmed by 2 bases and V by 5 bases; bases with no gene match: 4.

The table lists this clone with a few counts. This rearrangement joins TRBV29-1 to TRBJ2-3, with D possibly TRBD1 on 6 matching bases. Germline V gives CDR1 SQVTM, CDR2 ANQGSEA. The CDR3 length is 14 residues. Trimming stripped 3 bases from V and 4 bases from J, with 14 bases between. CDR3: CSVDGVDSPDTQYF. The CDR3 region has the DNA TGCAGCGTTGATGGTGTGGACAGCCCAGATACGCAGTATTTT.